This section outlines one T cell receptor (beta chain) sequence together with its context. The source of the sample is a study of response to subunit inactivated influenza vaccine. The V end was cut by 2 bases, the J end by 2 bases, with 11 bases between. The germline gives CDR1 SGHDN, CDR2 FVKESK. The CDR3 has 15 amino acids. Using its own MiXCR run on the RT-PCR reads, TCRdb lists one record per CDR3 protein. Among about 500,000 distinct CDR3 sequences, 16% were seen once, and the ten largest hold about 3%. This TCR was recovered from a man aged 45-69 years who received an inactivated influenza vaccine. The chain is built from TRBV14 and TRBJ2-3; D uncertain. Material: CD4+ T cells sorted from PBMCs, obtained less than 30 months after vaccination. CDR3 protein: CASSQLGSFTDTQYF. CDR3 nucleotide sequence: TGTGCCAGCAGCCAACTCGGAAGCTTCACAGATACGCAGTATTTT.